One and the same sample provided the 3 T cell receptor beta chains below, sequenced in a study of regulatory T cells in long-lasting Graves disease. Time point noted: newly diagnosed GD, antithyroid drugs for less than 3 months. Scientists built the TCR library using RNA that was extracted from PBMCs. Arm-PCR of CDR3 regions and iRepertoire HTBI primers were used to build TCR beta libraries. Using its own MiXCR run on the multiplex PCR reads, TCRdb lists one record per CDR3 protein. Seen here are about 460,000 distinct CDR3 sequences, 14% observed once, and the top ten hold about 15%. Separately, the same data were catalogued under a study of T cells in Graves' hyperthyroidism and ophthalmopathy.

The material sequenced was peripheral blood mononuclear cells (PBMCs), taken at new diagnosis, from a patient treated with antithyroid drugs. These receptors were taken from a woman between 45 and 60 years old with Graves disease.

The chain recombines TRBV5-1 with TRBJ2-1, with 7 bases identical to TRBD2. Germline V lookup: CDR1 SGHRS, CDR2 YFSETQ. V was clipped by 0 bases and J by 2 bases; unmatched bases: 2. The CDR3 has 15 amino acids. As DNA, the CDR3 is TGCGCCAGCAGCTTGGAAAGCGGGACCTACAATGAGCAGTTCTTC. It yields the protein CASSLESGTYNEQFF.

The chain uses TRBV20-1 and TRBJ2-5; TRBD2 matches at 11 bases. This CDR3 is 15 amino acids long. CDR1 and CDR2 from the germline V gene are DFQATT and SNEGSKA (reference sequence). Trimming cost V 0 bases and J 4 bases; bases outside gene matches: 4. The CDR3 spells CSARDRLAGGETQYF. The CDR3 DNA reads TGCAGTGCTAGAGATCGGCTAGCGGGAGGAGAGACCCAGTACTTC.

This clonotype was counted at least ten times. The V call is TRBV28, the J call TRBJ2-1, with D tentatively TRBD2 (6 bases). This CDR3 is built from 14 residues. V was pared by 2 bases and J by 4 bases, with 9 bases between. Looked up from germline, CDR1 is MDHEN and CDR2 is SYDVKM. CDR3 bases: TGTGCCAGCAGTTTACTTAGCGGATACAATGAGCAGTTCTTC. It yields the protein CASSLLSGYNEQFF. The whole variable domain, remainder taken from reference TRBV28 and TRBJ2-1, is DVKVTQSSRYLVKRTGEKVFLECVQDMDHENMFWYRQDPGLGLRLIYFSYDVKMKEKGDIPEGYSVSREKKERFSLILESASTNQTSMYLCASSLLSGYNEQFFGPGTRLTVL.